The 23 T cell receptor beta chains presented below share a single source sample, sequenced in a study of OX40 agonist ivuxolimab in advanced cancers. Clones were sequenced by immunoSEQ multiplex PCR, and TCRdb holds only the in-frame ones, with some missing. The profile shows 85,000 to 100,000 clones, approximately 85% of them singletons. Specimen: CD4+ or CD8+ T cells sorted from blood, collected in a trial of the OX40 agonist ivuxolimab. These receptors all stem from an adult with an advanced solid tumor such as melanoma, head and neck, liver or kidney cancer.

V usage is TRBV18 and J usage is TRBJ2-5; no clear D. With 3 bases removed from V and 2 bases from J, the gap between germline ends came to 10 bases. The CDR3 is made up of 14 amino acids. Per germline, CDR1 KGHSH and CDR2 LQKENI. CDR3 amino acids: CASSPLLRQETQYF. The CDR3 nucleotides read TGTGCCAGCTCACCGCTACTCAGGCAAGAGACCCAGTACTTC.

This clone was recorded only once. V usage is TRBV7-9 and J usage is TRBJ2-1, with 7 bases aligning to TRBD2. Germline V gene sequence: CDR1 SEHNR, CDR2 FQNEAQ (reference sequence). The CDR3 is made up of 10 amino acids. V shed 6 bases and J 14 bases; nucleotides not matched to a gene: 4. The DNA of the CDR3 is TGTGCCAGCAGTCCAGGGACTAAGTTCTTC. Protein product: CASSPGTKFF.

This chain joins TRBV7-3 and TRBJ1-1; D possibly corresponds to TRBD1 (6 bases). The V end was cut by 5 bases, the J end by 4 bases, with 20 bases between. CDR1 SGHTA and CDR2 FQGTGA come from the germline V gene. This CDR3 contains 16 residues. The CDR3 region is CASSRAERGRGTEAFF. The CDR3 DNA reads as TGTGCCAGCAGCCGCGCCGAACGGGGGCGAGGCACTGAAGCTTTCTTT. The full variable domain, rest sourced from reference TRBV7-3 and TRBJ1-1, is GAGVSQTPSNKVTEKGKYVELRCDPISGHTALYWYRQSLGQGPEFLIYFQGTGAADDSGLPNDRFFAVRPEGSVSTLKIQRTERGDSAVYLCASSRAERGRGTEAFFGQGTRLTVV.

The chain combines TRBV9 with TRBJ2-2; 8 nucleotides align to TRBD2. Trimming took 2 bases from V and 5 from J; bases not matched to a gene: 8. Germline-derived CDR1 and CDR2 are SGDLS and YYNGEE. CDR3 length: 16 amino acids. CDR3 protein: CASSVPLGRGTGELFF. In DNA form, the CDR3 reads TGTGCCAGCAGCGTTCCCCTCGGGAGGGGGACCGGGGAGCTGTTTTTT.

CDR3 in amino acids: CASSYSGRGYNEQFF. CDR3 coding DNA: TGCGCCAGCAGTTATAGCGGGAGGGGGTACAATGAGCAGTTCTTC. V gene TRBV4-1 combines with J gene TRBJ2-1; TRBD2 agrees at 11 bases. CDR1 and CDR2 (germline): MGHRA, YSYEKL. The CDR3 is made up of 15 amino acids. Losses at the gene ends were 6 bases for V and 4 bases for J; bases not matched to a gene: 5.

J is TRBJ1-1 and V is TRBV28; maybe TRBD1 (5 bases). Germline V gives CDR1 MDHEN, CDR2 SYDVKM. The V end lost 6 bases, the J end lost 7 bases, and 12 bases lay between the germline ends. The CDR3 totals 12 residues. CDR3 in DNA: TGTGCCAGCAGACTCCCGGGGGTTGAAGCTTTCTTT. It is translated as CASRLPGVEAFF.

The chain joins TRBV30 to TRBJ2-5; D is possibly TRBD1 or TRBD2 (6 bases each). V was clipped by 6 bases and J by 7 bases, with 18 bases between them. From germline, CDR1 is GTSNPN and CDR2 SVGIG (reference sequence). The CDR3 extends over 13 amino acids. CDR3 nucleotide sequence: TGTGCCTGTGCGGGGACTCAACAGGGGACCCAGTACTTC. This encodes CACAGTQQGTQYF. Filled out from reference TRBV30 and TRBJ2-5, the complete variable domain reads SQTIHQWPATLVQPVGSPLSLECTVEGTSNPNLYWYRQAAGRGLQLLFYSVGIGQISSEVPQNLSASRPQDRQFILSSKKLLLSDSGFYLCACAGTQQGTQYFGPGTRLLVL.

The J gene is TRBJ1-5, the V gene TRBV21-1; the table's D gene call, TRBD1, was not cross checked with the DNA. TRBV21-1 is a known pseudogene. This CDR3 has 14 amino acids. In DNA, the CDR3 is TGTGCCAGCAGCAAATTAACAGGGATTCAGCCCCAGCATTTT. Translation gives CASSKLTGIQPQHF.

CDR3 coding DNA: TGTGCCAGCAGTTTTCTTTTCGGGGAGACCCAGTACTTC. Translation gives CASSFLFGETQYF. The V gene is TRBV27, the J gene TRBJ2-5; D ambiguous. The ends were cut back, 3 bases at V and 5 bases at J, with 10 bases in the middle. CDR1 and CDR2 from the germline V gene are MNHEY and SMNVEV (reference sequence). This CDR3 region has 13 residues.

This chain links TRBV5-1 with TRBJ1-2; D is undetermined. Germline lookup yields CDR1 SGHRS and CDR2 YFSETQ. The V end was cut by 1 base, the J end by 1 base, with 8 bases between. There are 14 residues in the CDR3. CDR3 sequence reads: CASSLFQVNYGYTF. The CDR3 DNA sequence: TGCGCCAGCAGCTTGTTCCAGGTTAACTATGGCTACACCTTC.

The chain has TRBV30 and TRBJ1-6; D perhaps matches TRBD1 (5 bases). This CDR3 has 13 amino acids. Looked up from germline, CDR1 is GTSNPN and CDR2 is SVGIG (reference sequence). V was pared by 2 bases and J by 7 bases, with 9 bases between. Here the CDR3 DNA reads TGTGCCTGGAGTTGGCAGGGAAATTCACCCCTCCACTTT. Translated: CAWSWQGNSPLHF.

The V and J genes are TRBV5-4 and TRBJ2-7; 11 bases align to TRBD2. The V gene end was trimmed by 2 bases and the J gene end by 0 bases; junction bases not matched to a gene: 1. Germline-derived CDR1 and CDR2 are SGHNT and YYREEE (reference sequence). The CDR3 totals 15 residues. CDR3 sequence (DNA): TGTGCCAGCAGCTTAGGACTAGCGGGCTCCTACGAGCAGTACTTC. Protein sequence: CASSLGLAGSYEQYF.

This chain joins TRBV9 and TRBJ1-6; D gene ambiguous. Per germline, CDR1 SGDLS and CDR2 YYNGEE. Trimming removed 0 bases at V and 7 bases at J, with 8 bases between. CDR3 length: 14 amino acids. CDR3 nucleotide sequence: TGTGCCAGCAGCGTAGCCCTCCTCAATTCACCCCTCCACTTT. This gives the protein CASSVALLNSPLHF.

The V gene is TRBV15, the J gene TRBJ1-1; D is unclear. Germline V gene sequence: CDR1 LNHNV, CDR2 YYDKDF (reference sequence). Trimming cost V 0 bases and J 10 bases, with 15 bases left between them. The CDR3 totals 14 residues. The CDR3 coding sequence is TGTGCCACCAGCAGAGAGCATGGGGTAGCGGGAGCTTTCTTT. Translation: CATSREHGVAGAFF.

The V and J genes are TRBV5-1 and TRBJ2-1; D is perhaps TRBD1 (7 bases). The CDR3 contains 14 residues. Trimming removed 3 bases from V and 9 bases from J, with 16 bases in between. Germline loops: CDR1 SGHRS, CDR2 YFSETQ. CDR3 DNA sequence: TGCGCCAGCAGCTCTCAGGGGGGCAGTGGTGAGCAGTTCTTC. Translation gives CASSSQGGSGEQFF.

This clone was detected once. The chain combines TRBV4-3 with TRBJ2-2, with D tentatively TRBD2 (7 bases). Germline V gene lookup returns CDR1 LGHNA and CDR2 YSLEER. V was clipped by 1 base and J by 8 bases, with 14 bases between them. This CDR3 is 15 amino acids long. The CDR3 loop reads CASSQASQGGGELFF. Here the CDR3 DNA reads TGCGCCAGCAGCCAAGCATCACAGGGAGGGGGGGAGCTGTTTTTT.

The sample holds a few counts of this clone. This chain uses TRBV11-1 with TRBJ1-1; D remains unclear. The CDR3 consists of 14 residues. V was cut by 0 bases and J by 1 base, with 6 bases left in between. The germline V gene has CDR1 SGHAT and CDR2 FQDESV (reference sequence). CDR3 nucleotides: TGTGCCAGCAGCTTAGCCGTCAGGAACACTGAAGCTTTCTTT. It yields the protein CASSLAVRNTEAFF.

The chain uses TRBV5-1 and TRBJ1-2; D is perhaps TRBD1 (6 bases). Per germline, CDR1 SGHRS and CDR2 YFSETQ. The CDR3 sequence is 15 residues long. Trimming took off 4 bases at V and 4 bases at J, with 17 bases between the two ends. CDR3 sequence reads: CASSLRPGQLYGYTF. For the CDR3, the DNA is TGCGCCAGCAGCCTACGCCCGGGACAACTCTATGGCTACACCTTC.

The genes are TRBV7-3 and TRBJ2-1, with a tentative D call TRBD2 (7 bases). The V gene lost 4 bases and the J gene lost 2 bases, with 15 bases spanning the gap. This CDR3 is built from 16 residues. The V gene's germline CDR1 is SGHTA and CDR2 FQGTGA. The CDR3 region is CASSSPGGGAYNEQFF. The CDR3, as DNA: TGTGCCAGCAGCTCACCCGGCGGGGGCGCCTACAATGAGCAGTTCTTC.

The chain recombines TRBV30 with TRBJ1-3, with D hard to call. This CDR3 spans 14 amino acids. Germline V gene data show CDR1 as GTSNPN and CDR2 as SVGIG (reference sequence). With 1 base removed from V and 0 bases from J, the gap between germline ends came to 7 bases. The CDR3 region is CAWSGLSSGNTIYF. DNA of the CDR3: TGTGCCTGGAGTGGACTGAGCTCTGGAAACACCATATATTTT.

In this sample, this clone turned up once. The V call is TRBV18, the J call TRBJ1-3; 8 nucleotides align to TRBD1. The germline CDR1 and CDR2 sequences are KGHSH and LQKENI. After removal of 4 bases from V and 2 bases from J, the junction contained 4 bases not matched to a gene. The CDR3 is made up of 15 amino acids. DNA for the CDR3: TGTGCCAGCTCACGAGGACAGGGAACTGGAAACACCATATATTTT. Amino acid sequence: CASSRGQGTGNTIYF.

This chain uses TRBV30 with TRBJ1-3, with D unclear. Germline CDR1 and CDR2: GTSNPN and SVGIG (reference sequence). Trimming removed 6 bases at V and 0 bases at J, with 9 bases between. The CDR3 sequence is 13 residues long. CDR3 coding DNA: TGTGCCTGTCTGAGGACCTCTGGAAACACCATATATTTT. Translating gives CACLRTSGNTIYF.

This chain uses TRBV6-5 with TRBJ2-7; weak D call: TRBD1 (6 bases). The V end lost 8 bases, the J end lost 0 bases, and 14 bases lay between the germline ends. The V gene's germline CDR1 is MNHEY and CDR2 SVGAGI. This CDR3 contains 14 residues. The CDR3 sequence is CASLRDTSSYEQYF. In nucleotides, the CDR3 is TGTGCCAGCCTGAGGGACACGAGCTCCTACGAGCAGTACTTC.